What follows are 2 T cell receptor beta chains derived from one specimen sequenced in a study of T cell changes during pregnancy in multiple sclerosis. Profiled with immunoSEQ multiplex PCR; TCRdb holds only in-frame clones, not every one. The table shows 35,000 to 50,000 clones, with 88% occurring only once. The input for sequencing was CD4+ T cells from peripheral blood mononuclear cells, taken in the second trimester of pregnancy. Source of these receptors: a female donor with multiple sclerosis, enrolled in a pregnancy study.

This chain links TRBV29-1 with TRBJ2-2, with 10 bases aligning to TRBD2. Germline loops: CDR1 SQVTM, CDR2 ANQGSEA. V trimming: 7 bases; J trimming: 7 bases; junction bases outside the gene matches: 12. The CDR3 has 15 amino acids. CDR3 nucleotide sequence: TGCAGCGCCGCCGAAGCGGGAGGGCCGGGCGGGGAGCTGTTTTTT. It specifies CSAAEAGGPGGELFF.

This chain joins TRBV7-8 and TRBJ2-7; TRBD2 agrees at 9 bases. The V segment lost 5 bases and the J segment 0 bases; nucleotides outside the gene matches: 2. Germline CDR1 reads SGHVS; CDR2 reads FQNEAQ. There are 14 residues in the CDR3. CDR3 nucleotides: TGTGCCAGCAGCCCTAGCGGGATCTCCTACGAGCAGTACTTC. Protein: CASSPSGISYEQYF.